A selection of T cell receptor beta chains follows, all from one sample in a study of blood T cell repertoires in COVID-19. TCRdb's copy holds only in-frame clones and misses some; the assay was immunoSEQ multiplex PCR. The sample gives about 210,000 clones, 80% to 90% of which show up once; roughly 0.69% is in the top ten. The specimen sequenced was peripheral blood. The receptors originated from a man between 40 and 49 years old with acute or convalescent COVID-19. CDR3s include the opening cysteine and the closing phenylalanine or tryptophan. Fields, in order: J gene, clone size, V gene, D gene, CDR3 protein, CDR3 DNA. The D gene is left open where the match is weak. A clone size is listed for some rows: how often the clone was seen (once, few, many), or a class if it is expanded.

TRBJ2-3 NA TRBV7-9 NA CASSLIEGGADTQYF TGTGCCAGCAGCTTAATCGAGGGTGGGGCAGATACGCAGTATTTT
TRBJ1-6 few TRBV30 NA CAWKTGIVSPLHF TGTGCCTGGAAAACAGGGATTGTCTCACCCCTCCACTTT
TRBJ2-3 NA TRBV5-1 TRBD2 CASSPGLAGEVDTQYF TGCGCCAGCAGCCCGGGTCTAGCGGGAGAGGTAGATACGCAGTATTTT
TRBJ1-1 NA TRBV5-4 TRBD1 CASSPMTGDPTEAFF TGTGCCAGCAGCCCCATGACAGGGGACCCCACTGAAGCTTTCTTT
TRBJ2-2 NA TRBV3-1/TRBV3-2 NA CASSQPQGGGELFF TGTGCCAGCAGCCAGCCACAGGGTGGCGGGGAGCTGTTTTTT
TRBJ1-1 NA TRBV7-6 TRBD1 CASSLARDRPLETEAFF TGTGCCAGCAGCTTAGCCCGGGACAGACCTCTGGAGACTGAAGCTTTCTTT
TRBJ2-3 NA TRBV9 NA CASSVVGQGADTQYF TGTGCCAGCAGCGTAGTAGGCCAGGGTGCAGATACGCAGTATTTT
TRBJ1-5 NA TRBV5-6 NA CASSLARGGNRPQHF TGTGCCAGCAGCTTGGCCCGGGGGGGGAACAGGCCCCAGCATTTT
TRBJ2-7 once TRBV15 NA CATSRGGGLSYEQYF TGTGCCACCAGCAGAGGGGGGGGCCTATCCTACGAGCAGTACTTC
TRBJ2-1 NA TRBV7-9 NA CASDSSTAYNEQFF TGTGCCAGCGACTCTTCCACCGCCTACAATGAGCAGTTCTTC
TRBJ2-1 NA TRBV5-6 TRBD2 CASSLVAGADNEQFF TGTGCCAGCAGCTTGGTAGCGGGAGCGGACAATGAGCAGTTCTTC
TRBJ2-7 once TRBV11-3 TRBD1 CASSPIPGQGRIYEQYF TGTGCCAGCAGCCCAATCCCGGGACAGGGACGTATTTACGAGCAGTACTTC
TRBJ1-2 NA TRBV5-1 NA CASSLGTLHLSNYGYTF TGCGCCAGCAGCTTAGGGACACTACACCTCTCTAACTATGGCTACACCTTC
TRBJ1-1 NA TRBV5-8 NA CASSFLIDDRRAFF TGTGCCAGCAGCTTCCTAATTGACGACAGGCGAGCTTTCTTT
TRBJ1-1 NA TRBV10-3 NA CAIRKGDTEAFF TGTGCCATCAGGAAAGGAGACACTGAAGCTTTCTTT
TRBJ1-2 once TRBV19 NA CASSGQFGYTF TGTGCCAGTAGTGGACAGTTTGGCTACACCTTC
TRBJ2-7 NA TRBV27 NA CASSPRGGDTSYEQYF TGTGCCAGCAGTCCCAGAGGGGGGGACACATCCTACGAGCAGTACTTC
TRBJ1-6 few TRBV28 TRBD1 CASNLPQGASPLHF TGTGCCAGCAACCTGCCCCAGGGGGCTTCACCCCTCCACTTT
TRBJ2-1 NA TRBV7-9 NA CASSPSWERDNEQFF TGTGCCAGCAGCCCTTCGTGGGAGCGAGACAATGAGCAGTTCTTC
TRBJ2-1 once TRBV27 TRBD1 CASSFWDRYNEQFF TGTGCCAGCAGTTTTTGGGACAGATACAATGAGCAGTTCTTC
TRBJ1-5 NA TRBV29-1 NA CSVRANGNQPQHF TGCAGCGTTCGCGCTAACGGCAATCAGCCCCAGCATTTT
TRBJ2-5 NA TRBV9 TRBD1 CASSAEQGEWETQYF TGTGCCAGCAGCGCGGAACAGGGGGAGTGGGAGACCCAGTACTTC
TRBJ1-1 NA TRBV18 NA CASSPGISLDEAFF TGTGCCAGCTCACCCGGGATTTCGCTAGATGAAGCTTTCTTT
TRBJ2-3 NA TRBV28 TRBD2 CASSSPGLAGDGADTQYF TGTGCCAGCAGTTCACCGGGACTAGCGGGAGATGGGGCAGATACGCAGTATTTT
TRBJ2-3 NA TRBV6-6 TRBD2 CASSYPTSGGTDTQYF TGTGCCAGCAGTTACCCGACTAGCGGGGGAACAGATACGCAGTATTTT
TRBJ2-1 NA TRBV7-2 TRBD2 CASSWGLARRGNEQFF TGTGCCAGCAGCTGGGGACTAGCGAGGAGGGGCAATGAGCAGTTCTTC
TRBJ2-2 NA TRBV4-1 TRBD1 CASSPVLGPGGTGELFF TGCGCCAGCAGCCCTGTTTTAGGGCCAGGGGGCACCGGGGAGCTGTTTTTT
TRBJ2-2 NA TRBV27 TRBD1 CASTIIGTGEWELFF TGTGCCAGCACTATTATAGGGACAGGGGAGTGGGAGCTGTTTTTT
TRBJ1-5 NA TRBV6-4 NA CAIPARGRDNQPQHF TGTGCCATCCCCGCTCGGGGTCGGGACAATCAGCCCCAGCATTTT
TRBJ2-7 NA TRBV9 TRBD1 CASSVAPGQGFYEQYF TGTGCCAGCAGCGTAGCTCCGGGACAGGGGTTTTACGAGCAGTACTTC
TRBJ2-7 once TRBV18 NA CASSLGQETYEQYF TGTGCCAGCTCCCTTGGGCAGGAAACCTACGAGCAGTACTTC
TRBJ2-7 NA TRBV28 TRBD2 CASSPATWREIRHEQYF TGTGCCAGCAGCCCCGCGACGTGGCGGGAGATCCGACATGAGCAGTACTTC
TRBJ2-1 NA TRBV29-1 TRBD2 CSVEATSGSYNEQFF TGCAGCGTTGAAGCAACTAGCGGGAGTTACAATGAGCAGTTCTTC
TRBJ1-5 NA TRBV6-4 NA CASSAAGEGQPQHF TGTGCCAGCAGTGCCGCAGGGGAGGGTCAGCCCCAGCATTTT
TRBJ1-6 NA TRBV5-1 NA CASSLEVAGNNSPLHF TGCGCCAGCAGCTTGGAAGTTGCAGGGAATAATTCACCCCTCCACTTT
TRBJ2-5 NA TRBV27 NA CASSPQGRETQYF TGTGCCAGCAGTCCACAGGGGAGGGAGACCCAGTACTTC
TRBJ2-3 NA TRBV19 NA CASSSGFHSTDTQYF TGTGCCAGTTCATCAGGTTTCCATAGCACAGATACGCAGTATTTT
TRBJ2-7 NA TRBV15 TRBD1 CATSGGTGASYEQYF TGTGCCACCAGCGGAGGGACAGGGGCGTCCTACGAGCAGTACTTC
TRBJ2-5 NA TRBV5-4 TRBD1 CASSQGDRRLYF TGTGCCAGCAGCCAGGGGGACCGGCGCTTGTACTTC
TRBJ2-3 NA TRBV5-1 TRBD1 CASSSGTGGPDTQYF TGCGCCAGCAGCTCCGGGACAGGGGGTCCAGATACGCAGTATTTT
TRBJ2-7 NA TRBV27 TRBD1 CASSFIGTGAYEQYF TGTGCCAGCAGTTTTATTGGGACAGGGGCCTATGAGCAGTACTTC
TRBJ2-1 NA TRBV24-1 TRBD1 CATSDTTGGVGQFF TGTGCCACCAGTGACACGACAGGGGGCGTTGGGCAGTTCTTC
TRBJ1-5 few TRBV30 NA CAWSDTHQPQHF TGTGCCTGGAGTGATACACACCAGCCCCAGCATTTT
TRBJ1-4 NA TRBV3-1/TRBV3-2 NA CASSQLTNEKLFF TGTGCCAGCAGCCAACTGACTAATGAAAAACTGTTTTTT
TRBJ2-1 NA TRBV27 TRBD2 CASSLRASGRPYSYNEQFF TGTGCCAGCAGTTTAAGGGCTAGCGGGAGGCCCTACTCCTACAATGAGCAGTTCTTC
TRBJ2-6 NA TRBV27 NA CASSPLPAGANVLTF TGTGCCAGCAGCCCTCTCCCTGCTGGGGCCAACGTCCTGACTTTC
TRBJ1-5 once TRBV10-3 NA CAISEDKSYQPQHF TGTGCCATCAGTGAGGACAAAAGTTATCAGCCCCAGCATTTT